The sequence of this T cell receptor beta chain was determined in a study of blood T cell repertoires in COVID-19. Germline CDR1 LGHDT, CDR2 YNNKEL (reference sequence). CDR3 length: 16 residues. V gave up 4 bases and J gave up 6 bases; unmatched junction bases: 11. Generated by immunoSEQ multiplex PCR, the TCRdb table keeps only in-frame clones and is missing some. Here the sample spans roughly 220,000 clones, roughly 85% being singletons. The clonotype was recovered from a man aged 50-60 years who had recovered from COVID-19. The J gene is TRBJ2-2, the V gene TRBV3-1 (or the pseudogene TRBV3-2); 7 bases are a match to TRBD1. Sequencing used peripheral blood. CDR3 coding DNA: TGTGCCAGCAGCCCCCGAGGGGGCGTTGGGGCCGGGGAGCTGTTTTTT. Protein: CASSPRGGVGAGELFF.